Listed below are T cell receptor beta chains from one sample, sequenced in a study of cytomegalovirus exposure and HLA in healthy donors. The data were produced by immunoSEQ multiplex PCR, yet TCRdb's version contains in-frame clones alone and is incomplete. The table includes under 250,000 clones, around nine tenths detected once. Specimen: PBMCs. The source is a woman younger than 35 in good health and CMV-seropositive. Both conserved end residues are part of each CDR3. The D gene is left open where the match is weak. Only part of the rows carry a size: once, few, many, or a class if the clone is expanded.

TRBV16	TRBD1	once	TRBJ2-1	TGTGCCAGCAGCCAATTTGGCACAGGGGGGATTAATGAGCAGTTCTTC	CASSQFGTGGINEQFF
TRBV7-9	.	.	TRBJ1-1	TGTGCCAGCAGCTTGGTTGTCACTATGAACACTGAAGCTTTCTTT	CASSLVVTMNTEAFF
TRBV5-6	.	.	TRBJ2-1	TGTGCCAGCAGCTTGGGCCCTACACTATACAATGAGCAGTTCTTC	CASSLGPTLYNEQFF
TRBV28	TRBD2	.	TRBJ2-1	TGTGCCAGCAGACGTCGACTAGCGGGAGTTGCAAACAATGAGCAGTTCTTC	CASRRRLAGVANNEQFF
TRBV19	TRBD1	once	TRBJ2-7	TGTGCCAGTAGTTGGGGACAGACCTACGAGCAGTACTTC	CASSWGQTYEQYF
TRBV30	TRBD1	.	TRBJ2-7	TGTGCCTGGAGTTCCGGGACAGGGGGCTACGAGCAGTACTTC	CAWSSGTGGYEQYF
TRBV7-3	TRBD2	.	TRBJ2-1	TGTGCCAGCAGCTTAAGTGGGACTAGCGGGAGCAATGAGCAGTTCTTC	CASSLSGTSGSNEQFF
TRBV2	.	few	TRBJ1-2	TGTGCCAACATAGACAGGAGCTATGGCTACACCTTC	CANIDRSYGYTF
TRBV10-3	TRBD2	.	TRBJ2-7	TGTGCCATCAAAAGGGCGGGAGGGCCGGGAGAGCAGTACTTC	CAIKRAGGPGEQYF
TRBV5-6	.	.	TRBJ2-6	TGTGCCAGCAGCTTGGAGGCAGGCTTCAACTCTGGGGCCAACGTCCTGACTTTC	CASSLEAGFNSGANVLTF
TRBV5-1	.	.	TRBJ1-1	TGCGCCAGCACCCCCGGGACAACGAACACTGAAGCTTTCTTT	CASTPGTTNTEAFF
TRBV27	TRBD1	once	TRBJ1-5	TGTGCCAGGACTCCGGGACAGGGGCCTTTGCATCAGCCCCAGCATTTT	CARTPGQGPLHQPQHF
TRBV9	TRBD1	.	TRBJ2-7	TGTGCCAGCAGTTGGCGGGGACAGGGCTACGAGCAGTACTTC	CASSWRGQGYEQYF
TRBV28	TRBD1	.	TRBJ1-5	TGTGCCAGCAGCCATGGACAGGGGGATCAGCCCCAGCATTTT	CASSHGQGDQPQHF
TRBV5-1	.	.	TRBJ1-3	TGCGCCAGCAGCTTGGATACGGGTGCTGGAAACACCATATATTTT	CASSLDTGAGNTIYF
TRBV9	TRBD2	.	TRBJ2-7	TGTGCCAGCAGCGTAGCGGGAGGGGACCCCTACGAGCAGTACTTC	CASSVAGGDPYEQYF
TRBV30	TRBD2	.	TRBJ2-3	TGTGCCCGGGCTAGCGGGAACACAGATACGCAGTATTTT	CARASGNTDTQYF
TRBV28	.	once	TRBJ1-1	TGTGCCAGCAACTCAGCGGCGGGATTCACTGAAGCTTTCTTT	CASNSAAGFTEAFF
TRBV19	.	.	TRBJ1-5	TGTGCCAGTAAGAGACTTCCAGAGGGTCAGCCCCAGCATTTT	CASKRLPEGQPQHF
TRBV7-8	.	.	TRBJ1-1	TGTGCCAGCACCCCCTCGTTGTACACTGAAGCTTTCTTT	CASTPSLYTEAFF
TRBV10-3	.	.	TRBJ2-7	TGTGCCATCAGTGAGCAGGGACTCGGCGAGCAGTACTTC	CAISEQGLGEQYF
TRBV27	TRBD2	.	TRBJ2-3	TGTGCCAGCAGCCCACGACTAGCGGGAGGGCTAGATACGCAGTATTTT	CASSPRLAGGLDTQYF
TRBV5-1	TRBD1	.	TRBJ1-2	TGCGCCAGCAGCTCCGGGACAGGGGGCGAAAACTATGGCTACACCTTC	CASSSGTGGENYGYTF
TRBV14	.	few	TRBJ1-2	TGTGCCAGCAGCCACCTGGCAGATCCAACTAACTATGGCTACACCTTC	CASSHLADPTNYGYTF
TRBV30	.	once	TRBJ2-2	TGTGCCTGGAGACAGGGAACCGGGGAGCTGTTTTTT	CAWRQGTGELFF
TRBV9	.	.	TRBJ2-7	TGTGCCAGCAGCGTAAGTGCGGGACAGACCTACGAGCAGTACTTC	CASSVSAGQTYEQYF
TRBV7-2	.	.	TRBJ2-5	TGTGCCAGCGCCCCCGGGTGGGAGACCCAGTACTTC	CASAPGWETQYF
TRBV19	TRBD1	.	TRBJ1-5	TGTGCCAGTAGTACCCAGGGACAGGGGGTCGAACAGCCCCAGCATTTT	CASSTQGQGVEQPQHF
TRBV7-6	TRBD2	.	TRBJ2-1	TGTGCCAGCAGCCTAATTGTAGCGGGAGGGGGTGAGCAGTTCTTC	CASSLIVAGGGEQFF
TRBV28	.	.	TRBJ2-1	TGTGCCAGCAGTTTGGTAGCGAATCTTAGGGATGAGCAGTTCTTC	CASSLVANLRDEQFF
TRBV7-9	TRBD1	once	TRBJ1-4	TGTGCCAGCAGCTCGGGACAGGGTGAAAAACTGTTTTTT	CASSSGQGEKLFF
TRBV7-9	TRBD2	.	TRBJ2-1	TGTGCCAGCAGCTTAGTAAGCACTAGCGGGACCTCCTACAATGAGCAGTTCTTC	CASSLVSTSGTSYNEQFF
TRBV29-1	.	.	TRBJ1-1	TGCAGCGCTATTGATAACACTGAAGCTTTCTTT	CSAIDNTEAFF
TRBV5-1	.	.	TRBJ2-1	TGCGCCAGCAGCCCAAGGACGGGGGAGTTCTACAATGAGCAGTTCTTC	CASSPRTGEFYNEQFF
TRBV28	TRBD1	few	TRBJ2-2	TGTGCCGGGGGACAGGGTCGGACCGGGGAGCTGTTTTTT	CAGGQGRTGELFF
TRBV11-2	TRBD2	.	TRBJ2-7	TGTGCCAGCAGCTTAGATCTAGCGGGAGTGGGTGAGCAGTACTTC	CASSLDLAGVGEQYF
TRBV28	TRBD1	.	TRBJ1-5	TGTGCCCACAGGGGGTGGTATAGCAATCAGCCCCAGCATTTT	CAHRGWYSNQPQHF
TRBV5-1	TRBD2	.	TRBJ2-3	TGCGCCAGCAGCTCCGGAGCACTAGCGGGAGAGCATACGCAGTATTTT	CASSSGALAGEHTQYF
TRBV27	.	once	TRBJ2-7	TGTGCCAGCAGCTTTGGGACATACTACGAGCAGTACTTC	CASSFGTYYEQYF
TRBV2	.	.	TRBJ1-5	TGTGCCAGCAGTGAATTGAGGTCAGCAAATCAGCCCCAGCATTTT	CASSELRSANQPQHF
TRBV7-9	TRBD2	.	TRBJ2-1	TGTGCCAGCAGCTTCCAGACTAGCGGGATAAACAATGAGCAGTTCTTC	CASSFQTSGINNEQFF
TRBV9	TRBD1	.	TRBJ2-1	TGTGCCAGCAGCGTAGCGGGACAGGTTTACAATGAGCAGTTCTTC	CASSVAGQVYNEQFF
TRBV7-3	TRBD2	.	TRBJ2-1	TGTGCCAGCAGCTTAAGCGGGAGTCGGTGCTCCTACAATGAGCAGTTCTTC	CASSLSGSRCSYNEQFF
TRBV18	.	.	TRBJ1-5	TGTGCCAGCTCATCTCTTAGGGGGAATCAGCCCCAGCATTTT	CASSSLRGNQPQHF
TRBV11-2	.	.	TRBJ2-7	TGTGCCAGCAGCTCCCGACAGCTCTACGAGCAGTACTTC	CASSSRQLYEQYF
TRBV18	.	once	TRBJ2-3	TGTGCCAGCTCCCGACAGGCGGGCACAGATACGCAGTATTTT	CASSRQAGTDTQYF
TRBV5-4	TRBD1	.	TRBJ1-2	TGTGCCAGCAGCCAGACAGGGGATCAGGGCTACACCTTC	CASSQTGDQGYTF
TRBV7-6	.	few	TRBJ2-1	TGTGCCAGCAGCCCCGGGGTAGCCGAGAACAATGAGCAGTTCTTC	CASSPGVAENNEQFF
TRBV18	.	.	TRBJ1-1	TGTGCCAGCTCACCACGGGCGTTGAACACTGAAGCTTTCTTT	CASSPRALNTEAFF
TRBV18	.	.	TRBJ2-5	TGTGCCAGCTCACCAAAACAGAACCAAGAGACCCAGTACTTC	CASSPKQNQETQYF
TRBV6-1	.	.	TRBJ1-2	TGTGCCAGCAGTGAAAGCGGGACACAGGCCGAAGGGGATGGCTACACCTTC	CASSESGTQAEGDGYTF
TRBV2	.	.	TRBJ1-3	TGTGCCAGCAGCGACCGGGTTCTCTCTGGAAACACCATATATTTT	CASSDRVLSGNTIYF
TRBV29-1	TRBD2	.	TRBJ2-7	TGCAGCGTCGTGACTAGCGGGACCTACGAGCAGTACTTC	CSVVTSGTYEQYF
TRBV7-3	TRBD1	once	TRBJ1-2	TGTGCCAGCAGCTCTCAACCCGGACAGGGGAGAGGCTACACCTTC	CASSSQPGQGRGYTF
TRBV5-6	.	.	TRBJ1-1	TGTGCCAGCAGCTGGCAGCGGGGGGCTCGGGGTGACACTGAAGCTTTCTTT	CASSWQRGARGDTEAFF